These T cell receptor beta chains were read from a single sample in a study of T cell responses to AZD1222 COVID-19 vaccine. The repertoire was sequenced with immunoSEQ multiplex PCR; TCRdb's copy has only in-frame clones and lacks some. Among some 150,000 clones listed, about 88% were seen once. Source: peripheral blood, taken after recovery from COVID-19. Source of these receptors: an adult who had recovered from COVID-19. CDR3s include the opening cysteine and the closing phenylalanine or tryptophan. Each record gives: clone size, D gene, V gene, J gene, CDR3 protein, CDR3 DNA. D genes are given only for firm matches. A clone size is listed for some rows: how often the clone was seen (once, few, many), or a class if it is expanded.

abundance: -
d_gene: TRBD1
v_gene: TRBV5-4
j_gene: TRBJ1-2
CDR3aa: CASSTLQGAMMQAKGYTF
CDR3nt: TGTGCCAGCAGCACCCTACAGGGGGCGATGATGCAGGCAAAGGGCTACACTTTC

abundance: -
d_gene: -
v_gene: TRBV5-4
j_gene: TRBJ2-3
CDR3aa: CASSSPGGLTDTQYF
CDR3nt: TGTGCCAGCAGCTCCCCGGGGGGCCTCACAGATACGCAGTATTTT

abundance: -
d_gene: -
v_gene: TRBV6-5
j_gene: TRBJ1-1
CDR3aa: CASSELNTEAFF
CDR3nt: TGTGCCAGCTCGGAGCTGAACACTGAAGCTTTCTTT

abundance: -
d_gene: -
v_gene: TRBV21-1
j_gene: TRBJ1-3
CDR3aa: CASSKEGGNTIYF
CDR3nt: TGTGCCAGCAGCAAAGAGGGGGGAAACACCATATATTTT

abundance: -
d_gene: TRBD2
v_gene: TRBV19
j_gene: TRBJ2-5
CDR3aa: CASSSFGTSGAGGETQYF
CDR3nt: TGTGCCAGTAGTAGTTTCGGGACTAGCGGGGCGGGAGGAGAGACCCAGTACTTC

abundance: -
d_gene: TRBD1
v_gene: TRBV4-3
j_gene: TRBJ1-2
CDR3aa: CASSQETGDYGYTF
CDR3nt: TGCGCCAGCAGCCAAGAAACAGGGGACTATGGCTACACCTTC

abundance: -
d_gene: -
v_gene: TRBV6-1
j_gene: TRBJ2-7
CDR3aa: CASREGYEQYF
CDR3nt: TGTGCCAGCAGAGAAGGGTACGAGCAGTACTTC

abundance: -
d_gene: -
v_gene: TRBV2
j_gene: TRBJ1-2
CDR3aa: CASSEAAPGGYTF
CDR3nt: TGTGCCAGCAGTGAAGCGGCCCCGGGTGGCTACACCTTC

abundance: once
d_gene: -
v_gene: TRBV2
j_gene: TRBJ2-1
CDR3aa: CASRTGRGSYNEQFF
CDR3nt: TGTGCCAGCAGAACAGGGAGGGGATCCTACAATGAGCAGTTCTTC

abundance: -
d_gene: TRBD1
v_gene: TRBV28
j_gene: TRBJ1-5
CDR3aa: CASSLPTGKTNQPQHF
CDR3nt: TGTGCCAGCAGTTTACCGACAGGGAAAACCAATCAGCCCCAGCATTTT

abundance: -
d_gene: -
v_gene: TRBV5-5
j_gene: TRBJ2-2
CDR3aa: CASSSTWAGGELFF
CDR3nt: TGTGCCAGCAGCTCAACCTGGGCGGGCGGGGAGCTGTTTTTT

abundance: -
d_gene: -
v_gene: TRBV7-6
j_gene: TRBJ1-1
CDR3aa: CASSLAGSMNTEAFF
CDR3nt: TGTGCCAGCAGCTTAGCCGGCAGTATGAACACTGAAGCTTTCTTT

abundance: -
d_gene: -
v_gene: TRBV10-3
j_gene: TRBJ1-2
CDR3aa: CAISDSRRDYGYTF
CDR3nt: TGTGCCATCAGTGACTCGAGAAGGGATTATGGCTACACCTTC

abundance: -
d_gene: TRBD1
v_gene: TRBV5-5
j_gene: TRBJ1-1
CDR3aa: CASSQPDRGHRGTEAFF
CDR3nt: TGTGCCAGCAGCCAACCCGACAGGGGGCACCGGGGCACTGAAGCTTTCTTT

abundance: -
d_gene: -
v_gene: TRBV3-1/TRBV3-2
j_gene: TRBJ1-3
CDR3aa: CASSQGVGALRNTIYF
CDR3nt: TGTGCCAGCAGCCAAGGGGTGGGCGCTCTGCGAAACACCATATATTTT

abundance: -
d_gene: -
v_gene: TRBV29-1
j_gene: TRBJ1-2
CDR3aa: CSVEPMQGNYGYTF
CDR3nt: TGCAGCGTTGAACCGATGCAGGGGAACTATGGCTACACCTTC

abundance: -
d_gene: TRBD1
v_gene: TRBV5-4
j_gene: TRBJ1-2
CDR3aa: CASSLGAGGPNYGYTF
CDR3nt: TGTGCCAGCAGCTTGGGGGCAGGGGGCCCTAACTATGGCTACACCTTC

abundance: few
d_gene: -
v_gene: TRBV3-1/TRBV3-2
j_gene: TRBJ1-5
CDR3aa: CASSQGNGQPQHF
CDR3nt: TGTGCCAGCAGCCAAGGAAACGGTCAGCCCCAGCATTTT

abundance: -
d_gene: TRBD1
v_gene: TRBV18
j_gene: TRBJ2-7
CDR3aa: CASSPPYWTGASYEQYF
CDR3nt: TGTGCCAGCTCACCACCGTACTGGACAGGGGCCTCCTACGAGCAGTACTTC

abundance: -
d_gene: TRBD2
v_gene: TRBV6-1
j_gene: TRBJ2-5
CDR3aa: CASSEMGGSEETQYF
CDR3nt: TGTGCCAGCAGTGAAATGGGCGGGAGTGAGGAGACCCAGTACTTC

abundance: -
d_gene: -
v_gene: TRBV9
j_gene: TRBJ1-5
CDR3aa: CASSVGGIGQPQHF
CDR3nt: TGTGCCAGCAGCGTAGGGGGGATCGGTCAGCCCCAGCATTTT

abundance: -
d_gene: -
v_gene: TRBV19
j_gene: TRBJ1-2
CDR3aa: CASRHGVDYGYTF
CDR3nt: TGTGCCAGTAGGCACGGGGTTGACTATGGCTACACCTTC

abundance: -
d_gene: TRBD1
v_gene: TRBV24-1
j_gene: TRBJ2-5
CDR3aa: CATSDQTGGSETQYF
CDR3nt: TGTGCCACCAGTGACCAGACAGGGGGCTCGGAGACCCAGTACTTC

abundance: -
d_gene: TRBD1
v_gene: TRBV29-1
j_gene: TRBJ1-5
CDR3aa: CSVDEGQGNQPQHF
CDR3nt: TGCAGCGTTGACGAGGGACAGGGCAATCAGCCCCAGCATTTT

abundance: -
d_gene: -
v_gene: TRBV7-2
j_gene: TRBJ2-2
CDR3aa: CASSLAVLQLAGELFF
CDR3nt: TGTGCCAGCAGCTTAGCGGTTTTGCAATTGGCCGGGGAGCTGTTTTTT

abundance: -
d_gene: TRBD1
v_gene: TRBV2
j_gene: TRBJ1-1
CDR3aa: CASSPTGENTEAFF
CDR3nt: TGTGCCAGCAGCCCGACAGGGGAGAACACTGAAGCTTTCTTT

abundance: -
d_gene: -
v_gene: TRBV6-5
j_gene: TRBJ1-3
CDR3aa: CASSYRQAGNTIYF
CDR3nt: TGTGCCAGCAGTTACAGACAGGCTGGAAACACCATATATTTT

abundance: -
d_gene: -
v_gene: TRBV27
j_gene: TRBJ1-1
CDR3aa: CASSFRRQDTEAFF
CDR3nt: TGTGCCAGCAGTTTCCGCCGACAGGACACTGAAGCTTTCTTT

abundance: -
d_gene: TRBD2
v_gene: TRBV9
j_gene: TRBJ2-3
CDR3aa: CASSAGAGGGTDTQYF
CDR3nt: TGTGCCAGCAGCGCCGGAGCGGGAGGGGGCACAGATACGCAGTATTTT

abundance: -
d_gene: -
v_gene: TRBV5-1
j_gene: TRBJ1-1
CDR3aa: CASSLNTANTEAFF
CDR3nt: TGCGCCAGCAGCTTGAATACAGCGAACACTGAAGCTTTCTTT

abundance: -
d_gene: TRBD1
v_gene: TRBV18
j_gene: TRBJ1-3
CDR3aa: CASSPEGAHSGNTIYF
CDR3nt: TGTGCCAGCTCACCGGAGGGGGCTCACTCTGGAAACACCATATATTTT

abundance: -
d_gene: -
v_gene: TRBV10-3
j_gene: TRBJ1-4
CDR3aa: CAISQGGDEKLFF
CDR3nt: TGTGCCATCAGCCAGGGAGGCGATGAAAAACTGTTTTTT

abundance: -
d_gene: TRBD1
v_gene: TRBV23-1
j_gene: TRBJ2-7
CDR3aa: CASSQSGRGLPEGSYEQYF
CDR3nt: TGCGCCAGCAGTCAATCGGGCAGGGGGCTTCCTGAGGGCTCCTACGAGCAGTACTTC

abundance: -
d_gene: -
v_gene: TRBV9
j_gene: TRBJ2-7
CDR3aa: CASSVEQGGLGEQYF
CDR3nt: TGTGCCAGCAGCGTAGAACAGGGAGGGCTCGGCGAGCAGTACTTC

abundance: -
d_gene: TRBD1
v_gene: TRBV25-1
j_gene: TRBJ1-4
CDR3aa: CASSPTGVEKLFF
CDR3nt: TGTGCCAGCAGTCCCACAGGGGTGGAAAAACTGTTTTTT

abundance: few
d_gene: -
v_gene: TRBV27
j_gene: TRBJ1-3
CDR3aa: CASSRGGSSGNTIYF
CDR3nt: TGTGCCAGCAGTCGTGGCGGGAGCTCTGGAAACACCATATATTTT

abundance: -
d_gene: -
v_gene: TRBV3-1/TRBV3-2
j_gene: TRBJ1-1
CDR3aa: CASSQDAGGTEAFF
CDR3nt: TGTGCCAGCAGCCAAGATGCGGGGGGGACTGAAGCTTTCTTT

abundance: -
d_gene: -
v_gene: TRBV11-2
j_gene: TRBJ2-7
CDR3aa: CASTGFVGRSYEQYF
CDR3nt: TGTGCCAGCACCGGGTTTGTGGGCAGGAGCTACGAGCAGTACTTC

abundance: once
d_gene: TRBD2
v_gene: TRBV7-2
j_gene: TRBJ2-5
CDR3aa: CASGGGAVETQYF
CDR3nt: TGTGCCAGTGGCGGGGGGGCAGTTGAGACCCAGTACTTC